In its sample, the clone carrying this TCR beta chain was seen once. Its antigen is as yet unknown. As defined, naive CD8 cells were CD45RO-negative and positively selected for CCR7, with terminally differentiated effector memory CD45RA+ cells excluded. This entry belongs to a study of shared clonotypes between healthy human individuals. Clones were read by immunoSEQ multiplex PCR, and TCRdb kept only the in-frame ones, dropping some. The profile covers about 2.2 million clones, with about 93% appearing a single time and around 1.7% taken by the ten largest. Findings of the study overall: Blood was the only sampled material, and tissue repertoires likely differ.

Material: naive CD8+ T cells from PBMCs. The receptor was derived from a man aged 18-30 years in good health. Some clones in this sample may be carry-over from other donors' samples.

CDR3 region: CASSLGNRGSGELFF. The CDR3 DNA sequence: TGTGCCAGCAGCTTAGGCAACAGGGGTTCCGGGGAGCTGTTTTTT. The chain joins TRBV7-6 to TRBJ2-2, with 7 bases lining up with TRBD1. Germline V CDR1 and CDR2: SGHVS, FNYEAQ. With V trimmed by 1 base and J by 6 bases, 5 bases remained unmatched. CDR3 length: 15 amino acids.